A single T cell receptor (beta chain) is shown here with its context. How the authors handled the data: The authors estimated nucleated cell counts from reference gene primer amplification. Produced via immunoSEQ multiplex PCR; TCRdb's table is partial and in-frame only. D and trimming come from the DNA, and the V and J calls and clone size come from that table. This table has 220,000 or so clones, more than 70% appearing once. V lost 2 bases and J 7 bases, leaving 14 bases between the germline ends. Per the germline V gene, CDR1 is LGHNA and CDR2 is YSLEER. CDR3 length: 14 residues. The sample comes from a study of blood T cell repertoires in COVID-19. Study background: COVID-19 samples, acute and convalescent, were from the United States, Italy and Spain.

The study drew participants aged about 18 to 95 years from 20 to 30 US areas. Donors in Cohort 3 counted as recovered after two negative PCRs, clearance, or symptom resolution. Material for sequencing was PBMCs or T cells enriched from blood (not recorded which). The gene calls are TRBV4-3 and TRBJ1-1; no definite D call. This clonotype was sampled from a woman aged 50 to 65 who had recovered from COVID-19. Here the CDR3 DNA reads TGCGCCAGCAGCCAACAAGGCAGCAGCGGTGAAGCTTTCTTT. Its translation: CASSQQGSSGEAFF.